This T cell receptor (beta chain) was sequenced during a study of blood T cell repertoires in COVID-19. Study background: From T cells, B-cell-depleted T cells, or PBMCs came the material, which was cDNA or gDNA.

The V gene's germline CDR1 is LNHNV and CDR2 YYDKDF (reference sequence). The CDR3 is 15 amino acids. With V trimmed by 0 bases and J by 3 bases, 1 base remained unmatched. Methods used by the authors: Amplification with reference gene primers provided the estimates of nucleated cell counts. Sequencing used immunoSEQ multiplex PCR; TCRdb keeps in-frame clones, though not all of them. For V, J and clone size, that table is used; D and trimming come from the DNA. This table holds roughly 200,000 clones, 88% found once. This rearrangement joins TRBV15 to TRBJ2-3; 9 bases are a match to TRBD2. The origin of this receptor is a middle-aged man with active or convalescent COVID-19. Sequenced material: peripheral blood. As DNA, the CDR3 is TGTGCCACCAGCAGAGATCTAGCGGGAACAGATACGCAGTATTTT. Its translation is CATSRDLAGTDTQYF.